This T cell receptor (beta chain) comes out of a study of T-cell reconstitution after alpha-beta-depleted transplantation in children. This clonotype was counted only a few times. Unique molecular identifiers featured in how the TCRbeta library was prepared. TCRdb re-derived calls from the PCR reads in MiXCR, one entry per CDR3 protein. The sample has 350,000 to 500,000 distinct CDR3 sequences, around 46% seen once; the top ten hold 27%. V shed 1 base and J 1 base; nucleotides not matched to a gene: 3. The CDR3 totals 14 residues. Germline-derived CDR1 and CDR2 are DFQATT and SNEGSKA (reference sequence).

This TCR was sampled from a girl aged 2 to 9 with aplastic anemia, due to receive a stem cell transplant. The sequencing used PBMCs, collected before TCRalphabeta/CD19-depleted stem cell transplant. V and J are TRBV20-1 and TRBJ2-5; 7 bases fit TRBD2. CDR3 DNA sequence: TGCAGTGCTAGAGGGGGGGGAATCCAAGAGACCCAGTACTTC. This gives the protein CSARGGGIQETQYF.